This T cell receptor beta chain was identified during a study of low-dose radiotherapy and immunotherapy resistance in tumors. Overall study context: Radiation delivery to Cohort 1 consisted of 0.5 Gy per fraction every 2 weeks, summing to 6.5 Gy.

Time point denoted: before trial treatment. The study gave donors nivolumab, ipilimumab, aspirin, low-dose cyclophosphamide and low-dose radiotherapy. Each patient who was eligible had an advanced solid tumor with no tumor-infiltrating lymphocytes. Covering alpha and beta chains, TRAV- and TRBV-specific primers were used for the first-strand cDNA. The authors amplified TCRs for about 20 PCR cycles with a constant-region primer and a V-primer adapter. TCRdb processed the reads anew with MiXCR; each CDR3 protein has one entry. Of about 39,000 distinct CDR3 sequences detected, about 28% appear once; the ten largest clones hold roughly 3.7%. The CDR3 contains 13 residues. V was trimmed by 7 bases and J by 3 bases, leaving 12 bases between them.

The rearrangement links TRBV12-3 or TRBV12-4 to TRBJ1-1; D might be TRBD1 (5 bases). The TCR was taken from a male donor with gallbladder cancer. Sequences were derived from PBMCs, sampled before treatment. The CDR3 protein is CASNSRAYTEAFF. CDR3 sequence (DNA): TGTGCCAGCAACAGCAGGGCTTACACTGAAGCTTTCTTT.